The next 5 T cell receptor beta chains were all read from a single sample in a study of spatial heterogeneity in lung cancer (dated by TCRdb to about 2019). The library was obtained by 5' RACE. The reads were generated on a NextSeq 500. TCRdb applied fastp at Q25 and MiXCR to the public reads, then kept only in-frame beta chains. A single entry per CDR3 protein holds the most common genes and DNA from its merged rows. The sample has about 26,000 distinct CDR3 sequences on record, roughly 5.5% of them singletons. Jointly, the top ten make up around 20% of the sample. The sample's time point label is to be understood as: blood at routine non-recurrence follow-up after resection. Without any cell sorting, TCR sequencing was performed on whole RNA extracted either from tumor and nontumor lung tissue or from cryopreserved PBMC samples. Sequenced material: PBMCs, taken at follow-up. These receptors originate from a male donor with early-stage non-small cell lung cancer.

The table lists this clonotype with a few counts. V and J are TRBV12-3 or TRBV12-4 and TRBJ2-2; maybe TRBD2 (6 bases). V dropped 2 bases and J dropped 4 bases, with 11 bases sitting between them. The CDR3 covers 15 residues. CDR3 nucleotides: TGTGCCAGCAGTTTAAGCGCGGGGATCACCGGGGAGCTGTTTTTT. Protein sequence: CASSLSAGITGELFF.

This clonotype was detected ten times or more. The chain recombines TRBV2 with TRBJ1-2; 10 bases map to TRBD1. Trimming removed 4 bases from V and 8 bases from J; junction bases left unmatched: 4. CDR1 and CDR2 (germline): SNHLY, FYNNEI. The CDR3 consists of 13 residues. The CDR3 loop is CASSGQGARGYTF. The CDR3 DNA reads TGTGCCAGCAGTGGACAGGGGGCGAGAGGCTACACCTTC.

This clonotype was recorded many times. The chain is built from TRBV7-9 and TRBJ2-7; the match to TRBD2 covers 8 bases. Germline values: CDR1 SEHNR, CDR2 FQNEAQ (reference sequence). The junction had 5 bases not matched to a gene; V was cut back by 2 bases and J by 5 bases. The CDR3 is made up of 14 amino acids. The CDR3, as DNA: TGTGCCAGCAGCTTAACAGCGGGGGCTGACGAGCAGTACTTC. Amino acid sequence: CASSLTAGADEQYF.

There are many counts of this clonotype. This chain connects TRBV18 to TRBJ2-1; 9 positions agree with TRBD1. CDR3 size: 16 residues. Per germline, CDR1 KGHSH and CDR2 LQKENI. V was pared by 4 bases and J by 9 bases, with 13 bases of the junction left unmatched. In DNA form, the CDR3 reads TGTGCCAGCTCACGGCCCGGGGCACAGGGGGCAGGTGAGCAGTTCTTC. Amino acids: CASSRPGAQGAGEQFF.

The rearrangement uses TRBV7-2 and TRBJ1-1; 11 nucleotides align to TRBD1. Germline loops: CDR1 SGHTA, CDR2 FQGNSA. V shed 7 bases, J shed 5 bases, and the junction held 12 bases outside the gene matches. CDR3 length equals 16 residues. CDR3: CASTPQGQGGGTEAFF. The CDR3 DNA reads as TGTGCCAGCACCCCACAGGGACAGGGGGGAGGGACTGAAGCTTTCTTT. Full variable domain (outside the CDR3, taken from reference TRBV7-2 and TRBJ1-1): GAGVSQSPSNKVTEKGKDVELRCDPISGHTALYWYRQSLGQGLEFLIYFQGNSAPDKSGLPSDRFSAERTGGSVSTLTIQRTQQEDSAVYLCASTPQGQGGGTEAFFGQGTRLTVV.